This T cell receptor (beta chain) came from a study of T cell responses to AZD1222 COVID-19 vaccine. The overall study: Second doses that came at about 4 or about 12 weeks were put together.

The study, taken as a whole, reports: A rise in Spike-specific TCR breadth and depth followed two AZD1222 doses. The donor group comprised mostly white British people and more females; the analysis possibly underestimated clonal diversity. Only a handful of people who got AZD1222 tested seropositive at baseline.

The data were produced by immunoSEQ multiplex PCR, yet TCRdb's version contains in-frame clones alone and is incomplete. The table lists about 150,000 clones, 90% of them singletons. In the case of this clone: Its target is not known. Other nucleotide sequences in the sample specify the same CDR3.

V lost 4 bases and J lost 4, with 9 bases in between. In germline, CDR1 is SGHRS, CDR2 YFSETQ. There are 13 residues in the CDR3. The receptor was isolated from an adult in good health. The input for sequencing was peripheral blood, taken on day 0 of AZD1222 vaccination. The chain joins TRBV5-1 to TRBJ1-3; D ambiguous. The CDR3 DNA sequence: TGCGCCAGCAGCCCGGACGGCGGAAACACCATATATTTT. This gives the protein CASSPDGGNTIYF.